Below are 28 T cell receptor beta chains sequenced from a single sample in a study of blood T cell repertoires in COVID-19. Measured with immunoSEQ multiplex PCR; TCRdb has only the in-frame clones, and not every one. This sample carries 210,000 or so clones, almost 85% of them seen once, and the ten largest clones take less than 6.5%. Sequenced input: peripheral blood. Receptor source: a man aged 50 or older with COVID-19, enrolled during active disease.

The gene calls are TRBV10-3 and TRBJ2-3, with 11 bases identical to TRBD1. The CDR3 runs to 15 residues. V dropped 9 bases and J dropped 4; count of bases not matched to a gene: 9. CDR1 ENHRY and CDR2 SYGVKD come from the germline V gene. The CDR3 protein is CAIQNEGQGADTQYF. The DNA for the CDR3 is TGTGCCATTCAAAACGAGGGACAGGGGGCAGATACGCAGTATTTT.

The chain is built from TRBV29-1 and TRBJ1-1; 10 bases align to TRBD1. After removal of 6 bases from V and 4 bases from J, the junction contained 14 bases not matched to a gene. The CDR3 contains 16 residues. The germline V gene has CDR1 SQVTM and CDR2 ANQGSEA. CDR3 sequence: CSVSRGTGAVSTEAFF. In DNA, the CDR3 is TGCAGCGTCTCCCGCGGGACAGGGGCTGTTAGCACTGAAGCTTTCTTT. Supplemented by reference TRBV29-1 and TRBJ1-1, the full variable domain reads SAVISQKPSRDICQRGTSLTIQCQVDSQVTMMFWYRQQPGQSLTLIATANQGSEATYESGFVIDKFPISRPNLTFSTLTVSNMSPEDSSIYLCSVSRGTGAVSTEAFFGQGTRLTVV.

This chain uses TRBV2 with TRBJ2-2; 8 nucleotides line up with TRBD1. J was trimmed by 6 bases and V by 6 bases; bases with no gene match: 6. The germline V gene encodes CDR1 SNHLY and CDR2 FYNNEI. The length of the CDR3 is 14 residues. CDR3 in DNA: TGTGCCAGCAGCGTACAGGGGGGCGCCGGGGAGCTGTTTTTT. Translated, it gives CASSVQGGAGELFF.

CDR3 coding DNA: TGTGCCAGCACGAGACTAGCGTACGATGAGCAGTTCTTC. Its protein is CASTRLAYDEQFF. The chain uses TRBV2 and TRBJ2-1; TRBD2 matches at 8 bases. CDR3 length: 13 amino acids. CDR1 is SNHLY, CDR2 FYNNEI, per germline. V trimming: 7 bases; J trimming: 8 bases; junction bases outside the gene matches: 7.

The V call is TRBV20-1, the J call TRBJ1-4; tentative D call: TRBD1 (5 bases). The germline V and J ends were trimmed by 3 bases and 2 bases, with 13 bases remaining between them. CDR3 length: 15 amino acids. Germline V CDR1 and CDR2: DFQATT, SNEGSKA (reference sequence). The CDR3 DNA follows: TGCAGTGCTAGTTCAGGGATCTTGACTAATGAAAAACTGTTTTTT. It yields the protein CSASSGILTNEKLFF.

This clone has more than one count but fewer than ten. This sequence joins TRBV7-3 and TRBJ2-1; perhaps TRBD2 as D (6 bases). Deletions cut 0 bases from V and 2 bases from J, with 11 bases between. Germline loops: CDR1 SGHTA, CDR2 FQGTGA. The CDR3 sequence is 16 residues long. The CDR3 loop reads CASSLTGAGTYNEQFF. The CDR3 coding sequence is TGTGCCAGCAGCTTAACCGGGGCGGGAACCTACAATGAGCAGTTCTTC.

The J gene is TRBJ2-1, the V gene TRBV11-2; the match to TRBD2 covers 10 bases. The CDR3 is 15 residues long. From germline, CDR1 is SGHAT and CDR2 FQNNGV. The ends lost 0 bases at V and 15 bases at J; junction bases unmatched: 11. CDR3 sequence (DNA): TGTGCCAGCAGCTTAGATCCTAGCGGGGGCTCAAGGAGGTTCTTC. It yields the protein CASSLDPSGGSRRFF.

The V gene is TRBV18, the J gene TRBJ1-1; 11 bases agree with TRBD1. V gave up 3 bases and J gave up 10 bases; unmatched junction bases: 10. CDR3 length equals 15 residues. The germline V gene encodes CDR1 KGHSH and CDR2 LQKENI. CDR3 sequence (DNA): TGTGCCAGCTCACCGGTCGGACAGGGGGCATTTTCAGCTTTCTTT. Amino acid sequence: CASSPVGQGAFSAFF.

The chain uses TRBV30 and TRBJ1-5; tentatively, D is TRBD1 (5 bases). The CDR3 has 13 residues. Trimming stripped 1 base from V and 4 bases from J, with 8 bases between. The germline V gene encodes CDR1 GTSNPN and CDR2 SVGIG (reference sequence). The CDR3 spells CAWSDQGNQPQHF. DNA of the CDR3: TGTGCCTGGAGTGACCAGGGTAATCAGCCCCAGCATTTT. Together with reference TRBV30 and TRBJ1-5, the CDR3 gives the full variable domain: SQTIHQWPATLVQPVGSPLSLECTVEGTSNPNLYWYRQAAGRGLQLLFYSVGIGQISSEVPQNLSASRPQDRQFILSSKKLLLSDSGFYLCAWSDQGNQPQHFGDGTRLSIL.

This clone was counted a single time. CDR3 protein: CASSNFRTGEGNIQYF. CDR3 nucleotide sequence: TGTGCCAGCAGTAACTTTCGGACAGGGGAAGGGAACATTCAGTACTTC. V gene TRBV6-5 combines with J gene TRBJ2-4, with 9 bases that match TRBD1. V dropped 5 bases and J dropped 7; count of bases not matched to a gene: 12. The CDR3 totals 16 residues. CDR1 is MNHEY, CDR2 SVGAGI, per germline.

The chain combines TRBV6-1 with TRBJ1-6; a possible D gene is TRBD1 (5 bases). This CDR3 contains 14 residues. The germline CDR1 and CDR2 sequences are MNHNS and SASEGT. Trimming removed 0 bases from V and 5 bases from J, with 5 bases in between. The chain's CDR3 is CASSEAGDNSPLHF. DNA of the CDR3: TGTGCCAGCAGTGAAGCAGGGGATAATTCACCCCTCCACTTT.

The V and J genes are TRBV4-1 and TRBJ2-3; D might be TRBD2 (7 bases). There are 18 residues in the CDR3. The germline V gene encodes CDR1 MGHRA and CDR2 YSYEKL. The V end was cut by 0 bases, the J end by 3 bases, with 19 bases between. The CDR3 DNA reads as TGCGCCAGCAGCCAAGATCTTAAAGGGGGGGGCATAACAGATACGCAGTATTTT. Its translation is CASSQDLKGGGITDTQYF.

The chain links TRBV9 to TRBJ2-3; no clear D. CDR1 is SGDLS, CDR2 YYNGEE, per germline. CDR3 size: 16 residues. Trimming stripped 0 bases from V and 2 bases from J, with 13 bases between. The CDR3 coding sequence is TGTGCCAGCAGCGTAGGTATGGGCAGGTACACAGATACGCAGTATTTT. As protein: CASSVGMGRYTDTQYF.

The table lists this clone with a few counts. The chain combines TRBV12-3 or TRBV12-4 with TRBJ2-7, with a possible D match to TRBD2 (5 bases). CDR3 length: 12 residues. Trimming took 4 bases from V and 7 from J, leaving 11 bases between them. The CDR3 DNA follows: TGTGCCAGCAGTTCCCGTCGGGGAGAGCAGTACTTC. This encodes CASSSRRGEQYF.

V and J are TRBV9 and TRBJ1-5; 8 bases are shared with TRBD1. J gave up 3 bases and V 4 bases, and 6 bases lay outside the gene matches. CDR1 is SGDLS, CDR2 YYNGEE, per germline. The CDR3 is 15 residues long. CDR3 sequence: CASSPLQGANQPQHF. The CDR3 DNA reads TGTGCCAGCAGCCCACTCCAGGGGGCCAATCAGCCCCAGCATTTT.

This rearrangement joins TRBV6-5 to TRBJ1-6, with a tentative D call TRBD1 (5 bases). Germline V gene sequence: CDR1 MNHEY, CDR2 SVGAGI. The germline V and J ends were trimmed by 8 bases and 12 bases, with 8 bases remaining between them. The length of the CDR3 is 10 residues. CDR3 bases: TGTGCCAGCGGGGCTGGACCCCTCCACTTT. Translation: CASGAGPLHF.

This sequence joins TRBV5-4 and TRBJ2-7; 11 nucleotides agree with TRBD1. Germline CDR1 SGHNT, CDR2 YYREEE (reference sequence). Germline trimming cut 0 bases from V and 6 bases from J; bases unmatched to any gene: 11. This CDR3 has 17 residues. Here the CDR3 DNA reads TGTGCCAGCAGCTTGGCCTTTGGACAGGGGGCAGGTGGCGAGCAGTACTTC. Protein: CASSLAFGQGAGGEQYF. Looking up the rest from reference TRBV5-4 and TRBJ2-7 gives the full variable domain: ETGVTQSPTHLIKTRGQQVTLRCSSQSGHNTVSWYQQALGQGPQFIFQYYREEENGRGNFPPRFSGLQFPNYSSELNVNALELDDSALYLCASSLAFGQGAGGEQYFGPGTRLTVT.

The chain employs TRBV6-6 and TRBJ2-3, with 10 bases aligning to TRBD1. V lost 5 bases and J lost 2; bases outside the gene matches: 19. Germline V CDR1 and CDR2: MNHNY, SVGAGI (reference sequence). The CDR3 sequence is 20 residues long. The CDR3 sequence is CASSQLPVGTGAQHTDTQYF. CDR3 in DNA: TGTGCCAGCAGTCAACTACCGGTTGGGACAGGGGCCCAACACACAGATACGCAGTATTTT.

This chain uses TRBV9 with TRBJ1-1; no clear D gene. CDR1 and CDR2 (germline): SGDLS, YYNGEE. CDR3 length equals 13 residues. V was cut by 1 base and J by 5 bases, with 9 bases left in between. Here the CDR3 reads CASSVKDGTEAFF. CDR3 coding DNA: TGTGCCAGCAGCGTAAAAGACGGGACTGAAGCTTTCTTT.

The chain uses TRBV7-8 and TRBJ1-2, with a tentative D call TRBD1 (6 bases). The CDR3 length is 15 residues. Germline V gives CDR1 SGHVS, CDR2 FQNEAQ. Between the trimmed V and J ends, which lost 5 bases and 8 bases, there was a span of 21 bases. The CDR3 protein is CASSLGRGEVWGYTF. The CDR3, as DNA: TGTGCCAGCAGCCTCGGGAGGGGGGAGGTATGGGGCTACACCTTC.

This chain connects TRBV7-2 to TRBJ2-1; 7 bases map to TRBD2. V was clipped by 5 bases and J by 6 bases; unmatched bases: 13. The CDR3 length is 16 residues. Germline V gives CDR1 SGHTA, CDR2 FQGNSA. The DNA for the CDR3 is TGTGCCAGCAGCACAAGGACTAGAAAGGTCCTCAATGAGCAGTTCTTC. The encoded protein is CASSTRTRKVLNEQFF.

The chain links TRBV28 to TRBJ1-2; 10 bases map to TRBD1. Losses at the gene ends were 5 bases for V and 6 bases for J; bases not matched to a gene: 9. Germline CDR1 and CDR2: MDHEN and SYDVKM. The CDR3 runs 15 residues. Written as DNA, the CDR3 is TGTGCCAGCAGTCCACTCCCCGACAGGGGGCATGGCTACACCTTC. Translating it yields CASSPLPDRGHGYTF.

The rearrangement links TRBV4-2 to TRBJ2-1; D remains ambiguous. V shed 0 bases and J shed 7 bases, with 13 bases lying between them. From germline, CDR1 is LGHNA and CDR2 YNFKEQ. The CDR3 loop spans 15 amino acids. The CDR3 reads CASSQDQGPRNEQFF. The CDR3 nucleotides read TGTGCCAGCAGCCAAGATCAAGGCCCGAGGAATGAGCAGTTCTTC.

V usage is TRBV7-8 and J usage is TRBJ2-3; D perhaps matches TRBD2 (5 bases). The germline CDR1 and CDR2 sequences are SGHVS and FQNEAQ. The CDR3 is 13 residues long. V was shortened by 4 bases and J by 0 bases, with 5 bases between the two germline ends. The CDR3 is CASSWTSTDTQYF. The CDR3 coding sequence is TGTGCCAGCAGCTGGACTAGCACAGATACGCAGTATTTT.

The CDR3 spells CASSLAGGSYGYTF. The CDR3 bases are TGTGCCAGCAGCTTAGCGGGGGGGAGCTATGGCTACACCTTC. The chain combines TRBV7-8 with TRBJ1-2; possibly TRBD1 for D (5 bases). V gave up 0 bases and J gave up 4 bases, with 9 bases separating them. The CDR3 loop spans 14 amino acids. CDR1 is SGHVS, CDR2 FQNEAQ, per germline.

The CDR3 spells CASSLGAGGQETQYF. In DNA, the CDR3 is TGTGCCAGCAGCTTAGGGGCGGGGGGGCAAGAGACCCAGTACTTC. This chain joins TRBV11-3 and TRBJ2-5; 9 bases line up with TRBD2. CDR3 length: 15 residues. V lost 1 base and J lost 2; bases outside the gene matches: 2. The V gene's germline CDR1 is SGHNT and CDR2 YENEEA.

Details on this clone: This sample includes further DNA sequences coding for the same CDR3. The V call is TRBV9, the J call TRBJ1-6; 8 bases agree with TRBD1. The V and J ends lost 4 bases and 7 bases, in that order; junction bases with no gene match: 7. The germline CDR1 and CDR2 sequences are SGDLS and YYNGEE. CDR3 length equals 15 residues. This CDR3 is CASSPRTGLNSPLHF. Written as DNA, the CDR3 is TGTGCCAGCAGCCCCCGGACAGGGTTGAATTCACCCCTCCACTTT.

CDR3 sequence: CAWSVSRSGEKLFF. For the CDR3, the DNA is TGTGCCTGGAGTGTATCCAGGTCTGGTGAAAAACTGTTTTTT. The chain employs TRBV30 and TRBJ1-4; D is uncertain. This CDR3 spans 14 amino acids. Germline lookup yields CDR1 GTSNPN and CDR2 SVGIG (reference sequence). The germline V and J ends were trimmed by 0 bases and 7 bases, with 12 bases remaining between them.